This T cell receptor (beta chain) is from a study of human T cells and chemical hapten exposure. At the level of the study: DPC at 2% was the sensitizing agent, placed on about 2 cm by about 2 cm of upper inner arm skin.

Comment on this clonotype: Its specificity is unknown. A much larger clonotype is one base distant, so this may be a read error.

Broader study findings: No alteration of TCRs above 1 in 1000 frequency was seen with DPC sensitization.

Germline V gene sequence: CDR1 SEHNR, CDR2 FQNEAQ (reference sequence). The length of the CDR3 is 18 residues. TCRdb recomputed calls from the RACE reads with MiXCR, one row per CDR3 protein. The sample has tens of thousands of distinct CDR3 sequences, over 9% seen once. Noted time point: pre-sensitization, week 0. Treatment reported: therapeutic diphenylcyclopropenone sensitization with weekly scalp DPC. Sequenced material: whole blood, taken in connection with sensitization to the hapten diphenylcyclopropenone (DPC). This sequence joins TRBV7-9 and TRBJ2-1; D possibly corresponds to TRBD1 (6 bases). This TCR derives from a woman aged 40 to 55 with alopecia areata. Some clones in this sample may be carry-over from other donors' samples. The CDR3: CASSLALRGQSSYNERFF. The CDR3 DNA is TGTGCCAGCAGCTTAGCGCTAAGAGGACAGAGCTCCTACAATGAGCGGTTCTTC.